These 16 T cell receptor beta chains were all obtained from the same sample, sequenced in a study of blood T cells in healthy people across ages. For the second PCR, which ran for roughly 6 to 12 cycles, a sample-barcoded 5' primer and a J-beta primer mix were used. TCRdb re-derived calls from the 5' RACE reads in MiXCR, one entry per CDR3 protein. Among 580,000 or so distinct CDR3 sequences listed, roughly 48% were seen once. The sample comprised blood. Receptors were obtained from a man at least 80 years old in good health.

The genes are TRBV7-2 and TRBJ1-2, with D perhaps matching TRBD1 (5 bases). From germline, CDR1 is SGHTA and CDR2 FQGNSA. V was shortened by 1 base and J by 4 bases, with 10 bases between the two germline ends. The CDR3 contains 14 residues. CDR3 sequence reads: CASSLGQGTYGYTF. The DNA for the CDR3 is TGTGCCAGCAGCTTAGGTCAGGGCACCTATGGCTACACCTTC.

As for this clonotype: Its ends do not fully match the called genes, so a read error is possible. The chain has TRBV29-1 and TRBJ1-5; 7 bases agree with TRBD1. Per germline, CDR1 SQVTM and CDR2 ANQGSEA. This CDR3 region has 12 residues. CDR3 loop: CSAETQGQPRHF. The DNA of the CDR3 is TGCAGCGCAGAAACGCAGGGACAGCCCCGGCATTTT.

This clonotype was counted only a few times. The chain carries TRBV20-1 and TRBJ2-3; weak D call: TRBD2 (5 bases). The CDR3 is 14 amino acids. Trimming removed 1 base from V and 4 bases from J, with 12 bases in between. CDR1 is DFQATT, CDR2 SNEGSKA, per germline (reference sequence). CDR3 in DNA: TGCAGTGCTAGAGCCCAGGCCGGGGCAGATACGCAGTATTTT. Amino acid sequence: CSARAQAGADTQYF.

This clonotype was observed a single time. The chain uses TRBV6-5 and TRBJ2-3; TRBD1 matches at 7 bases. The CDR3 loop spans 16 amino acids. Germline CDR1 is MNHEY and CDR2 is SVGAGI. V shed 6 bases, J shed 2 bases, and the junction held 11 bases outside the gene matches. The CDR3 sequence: CASRGTGASPTDTQYF. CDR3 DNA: TGTGCCAGCAGGGGTACAGGGGCTAGCCCCACAGATACGCAGTATTTT.

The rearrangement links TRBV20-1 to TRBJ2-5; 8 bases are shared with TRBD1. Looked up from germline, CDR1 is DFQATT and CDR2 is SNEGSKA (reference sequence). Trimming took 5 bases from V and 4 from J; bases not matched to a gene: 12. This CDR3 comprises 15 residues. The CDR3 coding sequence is TGCAGTGCTTATTCGGACAGGGTAGATTTAGAGACCCAGTACTTC. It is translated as CSAYSDRVDLETQYF.

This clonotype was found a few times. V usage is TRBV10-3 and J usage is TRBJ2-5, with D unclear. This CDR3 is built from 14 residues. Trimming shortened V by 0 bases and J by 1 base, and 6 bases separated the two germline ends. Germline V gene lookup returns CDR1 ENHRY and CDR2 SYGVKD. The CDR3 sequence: CAISESGFQETQYF. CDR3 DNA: TGTGCCATCAGTGAGTCCGGCTTCCAAGAGACCCAGTACTTC.

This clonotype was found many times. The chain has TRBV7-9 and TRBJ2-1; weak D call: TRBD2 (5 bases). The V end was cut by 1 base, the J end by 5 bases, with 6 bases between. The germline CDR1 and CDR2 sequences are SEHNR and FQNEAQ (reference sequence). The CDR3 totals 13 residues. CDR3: CASSLDGNNEQFF. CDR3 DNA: TGTGCCAGCAGCTTAGACGGGAACAATGAGCAGTTCTTC.

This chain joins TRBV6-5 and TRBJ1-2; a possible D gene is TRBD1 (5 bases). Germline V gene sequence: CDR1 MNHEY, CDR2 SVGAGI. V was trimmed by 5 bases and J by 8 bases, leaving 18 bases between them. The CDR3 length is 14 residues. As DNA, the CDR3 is TGTGCCAGCAGTGACGCCGACGGGGGAGGGGGCTACACCTTC. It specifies CASSDADGGGGYTF.

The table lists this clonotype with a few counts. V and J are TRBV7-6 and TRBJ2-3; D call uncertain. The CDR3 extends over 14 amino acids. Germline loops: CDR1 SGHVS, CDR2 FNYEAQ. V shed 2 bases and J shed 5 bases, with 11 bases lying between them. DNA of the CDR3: TGTGCCAGCAGCTTATCCGGGCTTAGAGATACGCAGTATTTT. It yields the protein CASSLSGLRDTQYF.

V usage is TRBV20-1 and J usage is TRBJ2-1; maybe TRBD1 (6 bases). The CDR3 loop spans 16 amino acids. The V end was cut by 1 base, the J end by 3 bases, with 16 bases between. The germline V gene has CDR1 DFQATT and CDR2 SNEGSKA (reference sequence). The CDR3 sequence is CSARGGTGQRYNEQFF. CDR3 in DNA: TGCAGTGCTAGAGGAGGGACGGGACAACGCTACAATGAGCAGTTCTTC.

The CDR3 sequence: CSAKSLNYGYTF. CDR3 nucleotide sequence: TGCAGTGCTAAGAGCCTTAACTATGGCTACACCTTC. The rearrangement joins TRBV20-1 to TRBJ1-2; D call uncertain. The germline V gene encodes CDR1 DFQATT and CDR2 SNEGSKA (reference sequence). The CDR3 runs to 12 residues. Deletions cut 4 bases from V and 1 base from J, with 7 bases between.

DNA of the CDR3: TGTGCCAGCAGTTTAGGGCGGTGGGGTCGGAAAAACATTCAGTACTTC. This codes for CASSLGRWGRKNIQYF. The chain uses TRBV12-3 or TRBV12-4 and TRBJ2-4; D gene uncertain. Deletions cut 1 base from V and 4 bases from J, with 14 bases between. This CDR3 is 16 amino acids long.

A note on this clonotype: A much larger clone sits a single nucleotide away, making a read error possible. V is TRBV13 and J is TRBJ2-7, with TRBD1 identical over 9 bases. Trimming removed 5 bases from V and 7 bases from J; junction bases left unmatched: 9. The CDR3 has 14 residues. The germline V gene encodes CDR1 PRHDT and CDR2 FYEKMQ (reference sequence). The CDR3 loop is CASSVWGQGLEQYF. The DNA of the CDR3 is TGTGCCAGCAGCGTCTGGGGACAGGGTCTTGAGCAGTACTTC.

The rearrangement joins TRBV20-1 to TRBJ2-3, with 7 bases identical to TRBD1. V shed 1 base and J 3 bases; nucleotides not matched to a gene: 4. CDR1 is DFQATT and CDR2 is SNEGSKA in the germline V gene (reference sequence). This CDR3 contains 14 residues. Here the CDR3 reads CSARVEQGTDTQYF. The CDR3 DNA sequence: TGCAGTGCTAGAGTTGAACAGGGGACAGATACGCAGTATTTT.

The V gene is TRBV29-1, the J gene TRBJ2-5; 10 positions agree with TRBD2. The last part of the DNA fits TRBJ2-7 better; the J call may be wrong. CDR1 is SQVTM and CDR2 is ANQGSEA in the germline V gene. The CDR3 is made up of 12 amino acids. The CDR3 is CSVDTSGAEQYF. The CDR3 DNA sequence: TGCAGCGTTGATACTAGCGGGGCCGAGCAGTACTTC.

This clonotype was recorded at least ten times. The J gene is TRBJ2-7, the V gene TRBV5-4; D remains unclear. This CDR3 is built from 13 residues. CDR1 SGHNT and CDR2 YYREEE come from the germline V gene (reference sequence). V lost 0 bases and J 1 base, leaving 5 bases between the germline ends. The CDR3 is CASSLVQSYEQYF. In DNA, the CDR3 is TGTGCCAGCAGCTTGGTCCAGTCCTACGAGCAGTACTTC.